Listed below are T cell receptor beta chains from one sample, sequenced in a study of regulatory T cells in long-lasting Graves disease. TCRdb re-called the multiplex PCR reads with MiXCR, one entry per CDR3 protein. In the table there are 310,000 or so distinct CDR3 sequences, about 20% of which are singletons. Sequences were derived from peripheral blood mononuclear cells (PBMCs), sampled when the disease was refractory, from a patient treated with antithyroid drugs. The receptor source for this set is a female donor with Graves disease. Each CDR3 is given with its conserved first and last residue. D genes are given only for firm matches. The size field is filled for only some rows; it gives once, few, many or a size class.

TRBD1 | TRBJ1-2 | - | TRBV30 | TGTGCCTTATCCGGGACAGGATTTTGGAATGGCTACACCTTC | CALSGTGFWNGYTF
- | TRBJ2-3 | - | TRBV20-1 | TGCAGTGCTAGAGATTTGGCGGGCCCAGATACGCAGTATTTT | CSARDLAGPDTQYF
TRBD2 | TRBJ2-2 | - | TRBV7-2 | TGTGCCAGCAGCTTAGGACTAGCGGGCACCGGGGAGCTGTTTTTT | CASSLGLAGTGELFF
- | TRBJ1-5 | many | TRBV12-3/TRBV12-4 | TGTGCCAGCAGTTTCGGGTCGGCCGATCAGCCCCAGCATTTT | CASSFGSADQPQHF
TRBD2 | TRBJ2-7 | many | TRBV20-1 | TGCAGTAGCCGGGACATGGGACTAGCGGGGGATTACGAGCAGTACTTC | CSSRDMGLAGDYEQYF
- | TRBJ1-1 | - | TRBV4-3 | TGCGCCAGCAGCCAAGGGGTGTTCGGGGGGATGAACACTGAAGCTTTCTTT | CASSQGVFGGMNTEAFF
- | TRBJ2-6 | - | TRBV5-1 | TGCGCCAGCAGCTTGTCCTGGGTAGCTGGGGCCAACGTCCTGACTTTC | CASSLSWVAGANVLTF
- | TRBJ1-2 | many | TRBV29-1 | TGCAGCGTTGAAGTCTCCGGGGAGTCGAACTATGGCTACACCTTC | CSVEVSGESNYGYTF
- | TRBJ2-7 | many | TRBV29-1 | TGCAGCGTTGAGGACGGGACCTACGAGCAGTACTTC | CSVEDGTYEQYF
- | TRBJ1-5 | many | TRBV12-3/TRBV12-4 | TGTGCCAGCAGTTTAGTGCAGAATCAGCCCCAGCATTTT | CASSLVQNQPQHF
TRBD1 | TRBJ1-5 | - | TRBV19 | TGTGCCAGTAGTAGGACAGGAGGGGGCAATCAGCCCCAGCATTTT | CASSRTGGGNQPQHF
TRBD1 | TRBJ2-7 | many | TRBV11-2 | TGTGCCAGCAGCTTAGTTGGACAGGGTAGCGACGAGCAGTACTTC | CASSLVGQGSDEQYF
TRBD2 | TRBJ2-5 | many | TRBV7-9 | TGTGCCAGCAGCTTAAAGTTCGGGACTAGCGGGCGACAAGAGACCCAGTACTTC | CASSLKFGTSGRQETQYF
- | TRBJ2-7 | many | TRBV20-1 | TGCAGTGCCACGAAGAGGCGCGGCCCTGGGGACGAGCAGTACTTC | CSATKRRGPGDEQYF
- | TRBJ1-2 | - | TRBV29-1 | TGCAGCGTTGAGAACAGCTCCTATGGCTACACCTTC | CSVENSSYGYTF
- | TRBJ1-2 | few | TRBV6-1 | TGTGCCAGCAGTGGACGATGGGGGGCGCTGGGGGGCTACACCTTC | CASSGRWGALGGYTF
TRBD2 | TRBJ2-1 | - | TRBV24-1 | TGTGCCACCAGTGGGGAGAGCGGGAGGGACAATGAGCAGTTCTTC | CATSGESGRDNEQFF
- | TRBJ1-1 | few | TRBV4-2 | TGTGCCAGCAGCCAAGAGTATCGGGGAAGGACTGAAGCTCTCTTT | CASSQEYRGRTEALF
- | TRBJ2-7 | many | TRBV5-1 | TGCGCCAGCAGCTCGGGGGCCGATCTCTCGTTCCCGTGGTTC | CASSSGADLSFPWF
- | TRBJ2-2 | - | TRBV29-1 | TGCAGCGTTGGTCTAGGAGGAGCCGGGGAGCTGTTTTTT | CSVGLGGAGELFF
- | TRBJ2-7 | - | TRBV12-3/TRBV12-4 | TGTGCCAGCAGTTTAAACTTGAACGAGCAGTACTTC | CASSLNLNEQYF
- | TRBJ1-2 | - | TRBV7-9 | TGTGTCAGCACCATTTTTCCCGCGAATGGCTACACCTTC | CVSTIFPANGYTF
- | TRBJ2-5 | - | TRBV19 | TGTGCCAGTAGTATTGGGGCCGCCGTAAGGGAGACCCAGTACTTC | CASSIGAAVRETQYF
- | TRBJ2-3 | - | TRBV7-2 | TGTGCCAGCAGCGCCATAGTGGGCCGGTCCCAGTATTTT | CASSAIVGRSQYF
- | TRBJ1-1 | many | TRBV2 | TGTGCCAGTAAACAGGGCGAAGTGACTGAAGCTTTCTTT | CASKQGEVTEAFF
- | TRBJ2-7 | - | TRBV13 | TGTGCCAGCAGCCCAACGACAAGGGGGAGATCACCTCCCTACGAGCAGTACTTC | CASSPTTRGRSPPYEQYF
TRBD2 | TRBJ2-5 | many | TRBV29-1 | TGCAGCGTTGAAGAGGGTAGCGGGAGGGTCCAAGAGACCCAGTACTTC | CSVEEGSGRVQETQYF
- | TRBJ2-2 | - | TRBV7-9 | TGTGCCAGCAGCTTATCCCCCGGGAACACCGGGGAGCTGTTTTTT | CASSLSPGNTGELFF
- | TRBJ1-5 | many | TRBV12-3/TRBV12-4 | TGTGCCAGCAGTTTTGGTCAGCCCCAGCATTTT | CASSFGQPQHF
- | TRBJ2-4 | many | TRBV28 | TGTGCCAGCAGTTTAGCAACAGGTATCATAGCCAAAAACATTCAGTACTTC | CASSLATGIIAKNIQYF
- | TRBJ1-2 | - | TRBV19 | TGTGCCAGTAGAGCTACCGGACAGCTGGCTACTGGCTACACCTTC | CASRATGQLATGYTF
TRBD2 | TRBJ2-5 | many | TRBV7-2 | TGTGCCAGCAGCTTAGAGTCCGGGGGGGGGACCCAGTACTTC | CASSLESGGGTQYF
- | TRBJ1-6 | many | TRBV18 | TGTGCCAGCTCACCTTCAGAGGGAAATTCACCCCTCCACTTT | CASSPSEGNSPLHF
TRBD1 | TRBJ2-5 | few | TRBV6-5 | TGTGCCAGCAGTTTTCGGACAGGGAAGGAGACCCAGTACTTC | CASSFRTGKETQYF
TRBD1 | TRBJ1-5 | many | TRBV7-8 | TGTGCCAGCAGCCCCCGACAGGGAGTGGGTCAGCCCCAGCATTTT | CASSPRQGVGQPQHF
- | TRBJ1-2 | - | TRBV6-2/TRBV6-3 | TGTGCCAGCAGTTACTCGGGACAAAATAACTATGGCTACACCTTC | CASSYSGQNNYGYTF
- | TRBJ2-1 | few | TRBV12-3/TRBV12-4 | TGTGCCAGCAGTTTTTTCAAGGTCGGGGAGCAGTTCTTC | CASSFFKVGEQFF
- | TRBJ1-6 | few | TRBV10-2 | TGCGCCAGCAGTTGGGAAAAAAGCTCCTATAATTCACCCCTCCACTTT | CASSWEKSSYNSPLHF
TRBD2 | TRBJ2-2 | few | TRBV4-3 | TGCGCCAGCAGCCGGAACGGACTAGCGGGGGCCGGGGAGCTGTTTTTT | CASSRNGLAGAGELFF
TRBD1 | TRBJ1-2 | - | TRBV11-2 | TGTGCCAGCAACCCTTTGACAGGGGGCCCTGGCTATGGCTACACCTTC | CASNPLTGGPGYGYTF
TRBD1 | TRBJ1-1 | few | TRBV6-1 | TGTGCCAGCAGTGTAACGACAGGGATGAACACTGAAGCTTTCTTT | CASSVTTGMNTEAFF
- | TRBJ1-6 | - | TRBV18 | TGTGCCAGCTCAGATCGAGTGGGCTCACCCCTCCACTTT | CASSDRVGSPLHF
- | TRBJ1-1 | - | TRBV10-3 | TGTGCCATCACGGGGGTCGGGAACACTGAAGCTTTCTTT | CAITGVGNTEAFF
- | TRBJ1-2 | - | TRBV18 | TGTGCCAGCTCACCGGGACACCAAAACTATGGCTACACCTTC | CASSPGHQNYGYTF
TRBD2 | TRBJ2-3 | - | TRBV4-2 | TGTGCCAGCAGCCAAGCCCAGCGGGGGGGATCAGATACGCAGTATTTT | CASSQAQRGGSDTQYF
- | TRBJ2-7 | - | TRBV20-1 | TGCAGTGCTCCCGTGGGTGCGGGTTCCAGAGGAGAGCAGTACTTC | CSAPVGAGSRGEQYF
TRBD1 | TRBJ1-2 | many | TRBV3-1 | TGTGCCAGCAGCCAAGATCTCGCCGAGGACAGGAAGGATGGCTACACCTTC | CASSQDLAEDRKDGYTF
- | TRBJ1-4 | - | TRBV29-1 | TGCAGCGTTGGACGGACTAATGAAAAACTGTTTTTT | CSVGRTNEKLFF
- | TRBJ2-4 | many | TRBV6-2/TRBV6-3 | TGTGCCAGGAGGCGACAGTTCCCCTTTACCAAAAACATTCAGTACTTC | CARRRQFPFTKNIQYF
TRBD2 | TRBJ2-6 | many | TRBV12-3/TRBV12-4 | TGTGCCAGCAGTTTATCGGGAGGGCTCTCTGGGGCCAACGTCCTGACTTTC | CASSLSGGLSGANVLTF
- | TRBJ2-7 | once | TRBV2 | TGTGCCAGCAGTGACTACAGACCCTACGAGCAGTACTTC | CASSDYRPYEQYF
TRBD1 | TRBJ2-7 | many | TRBV28 | TGTGCCAGCAGTTTAATGGGACAGACCTACGAGCAGTACTTC | CASSLMGQTYEQYF
- | TRBJ1-6 | few | TRBV12-3/TRBV12-4 | TGTGCCAGCAGTTTGAGCGGCTCCTATAATTCACCCCTCCACTTT | CASSLSGSYNSPLHF